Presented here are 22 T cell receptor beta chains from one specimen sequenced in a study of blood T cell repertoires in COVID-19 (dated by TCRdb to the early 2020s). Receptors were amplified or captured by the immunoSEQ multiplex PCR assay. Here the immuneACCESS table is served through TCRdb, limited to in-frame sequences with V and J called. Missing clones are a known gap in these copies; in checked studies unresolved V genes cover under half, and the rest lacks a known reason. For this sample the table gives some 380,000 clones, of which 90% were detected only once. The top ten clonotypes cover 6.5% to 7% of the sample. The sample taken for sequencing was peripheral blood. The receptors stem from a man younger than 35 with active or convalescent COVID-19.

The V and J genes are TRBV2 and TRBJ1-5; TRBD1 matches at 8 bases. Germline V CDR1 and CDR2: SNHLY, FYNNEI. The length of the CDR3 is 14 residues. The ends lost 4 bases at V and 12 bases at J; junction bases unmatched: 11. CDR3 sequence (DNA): TGTGCCAGCAGTGGCGCGTTAGGGACAGGCGACCAGCATTTT. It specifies CASSGALGTGDQHF.

The CDR3, as DNA: TGTGCCAGCAGCCCATTGGCGCAGGGTTTTAGCAGGAACACTGAAGCTTTCTTT. It encodes CASSPLAQGFSRNTEAFF. The chain uses TRBV5-8 and TRBJ1-1, with D possibly matching TRBD1 (5 bases). The CDR3 length is 18 residues. V was trimmed by 4 bases and J by 1 base, leaving 23 bases between them. Germline assignment: CDR1 SGHTS and CDR2 YDEGEE.

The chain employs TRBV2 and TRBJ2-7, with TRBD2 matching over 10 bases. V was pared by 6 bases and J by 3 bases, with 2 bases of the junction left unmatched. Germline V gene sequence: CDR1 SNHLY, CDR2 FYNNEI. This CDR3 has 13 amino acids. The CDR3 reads CASRLAGNYEQYF. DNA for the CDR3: TGTGCCAGCAGACTAGCGGGGAACTACGAGCAGTACTTC.

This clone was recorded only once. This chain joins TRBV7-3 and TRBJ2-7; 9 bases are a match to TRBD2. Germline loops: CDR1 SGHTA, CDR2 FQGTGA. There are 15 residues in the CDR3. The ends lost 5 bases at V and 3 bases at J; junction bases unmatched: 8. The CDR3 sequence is CASSPIAGAVYEQYF. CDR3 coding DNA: TGTGCCAGCAGCCCGATAGCGGGGGCGGTCTACGAGCAGTACTTC.

CDR3 region: CASSPTGTPAGTIYF. The CDR3 DNA reads as TGTGCCAGCTCACCAACCGGGACTCCGGCTGGCACCATATATTTT. This sequence joins TRBV18 and TRBJ1-3; TRBD1 is a possible D gene (5 bases). The CDR3 sequence is 15 residues long. Trimming left V 2 bases short and J 9 bases short, with 17 bases between. Germline loops: CDR1 KGHSH, CDR2 LQKENI.

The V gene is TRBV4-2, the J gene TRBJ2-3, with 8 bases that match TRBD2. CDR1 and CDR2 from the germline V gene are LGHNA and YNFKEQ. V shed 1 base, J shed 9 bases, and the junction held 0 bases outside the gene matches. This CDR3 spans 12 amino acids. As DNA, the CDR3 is TGTGCCAGCAGCCAAGGCGGGGGGACGCAGTATTTT. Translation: CASSQGGGTQYF.

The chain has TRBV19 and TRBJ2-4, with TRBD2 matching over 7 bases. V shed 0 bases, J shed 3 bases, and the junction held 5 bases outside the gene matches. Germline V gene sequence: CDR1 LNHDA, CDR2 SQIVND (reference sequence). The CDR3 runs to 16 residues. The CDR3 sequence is CASSIDRGGSKNIQYF. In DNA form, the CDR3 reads TGTGCCAGTAGTATAGATCGCGGCGGGAGCAAAAACATTCAGTACTTC.

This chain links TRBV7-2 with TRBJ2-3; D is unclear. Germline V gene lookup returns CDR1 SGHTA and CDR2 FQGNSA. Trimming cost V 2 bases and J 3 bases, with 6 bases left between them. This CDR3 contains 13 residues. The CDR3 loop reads CASSLQLTDTQYF. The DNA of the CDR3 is TGTGCCAGCAGCTTACAGTTAACAGATACGCAGTATTTT.

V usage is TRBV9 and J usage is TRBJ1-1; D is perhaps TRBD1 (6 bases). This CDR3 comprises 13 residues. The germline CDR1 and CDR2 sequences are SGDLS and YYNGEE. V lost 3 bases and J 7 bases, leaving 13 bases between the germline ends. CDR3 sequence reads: CASSAGGGGEAFF. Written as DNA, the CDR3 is TGTGCCAGCAGCGCCGGGGGCGGGGGTGAAGCTTTCTTT.

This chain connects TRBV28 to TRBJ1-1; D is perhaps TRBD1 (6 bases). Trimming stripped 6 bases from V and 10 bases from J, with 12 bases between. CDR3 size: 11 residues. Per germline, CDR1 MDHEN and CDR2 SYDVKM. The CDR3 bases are TGTGCCAGCAGATCAGGGGTTGTAGCTTTCTTT. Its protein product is CASRSGVVAFF.

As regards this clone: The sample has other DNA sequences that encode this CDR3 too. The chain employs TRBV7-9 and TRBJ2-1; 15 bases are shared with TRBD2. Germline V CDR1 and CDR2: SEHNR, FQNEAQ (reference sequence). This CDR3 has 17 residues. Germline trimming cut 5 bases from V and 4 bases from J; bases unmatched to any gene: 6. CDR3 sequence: CASSGGLAGGPYNEQFF. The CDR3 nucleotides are TGTGCCAGCAGCGGGGGACTAGCGGGAGGCCCGTACAATGAGCAGTTCTTC.

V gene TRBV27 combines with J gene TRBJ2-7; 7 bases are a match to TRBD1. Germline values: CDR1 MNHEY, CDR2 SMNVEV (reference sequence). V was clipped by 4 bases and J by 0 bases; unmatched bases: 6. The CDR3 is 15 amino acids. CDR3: CASSWAGTASYEQYF. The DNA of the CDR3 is TGTGCCAGCAGTTGGGCCGGGACAGCCTCCTACGAGCAGTACTTC.

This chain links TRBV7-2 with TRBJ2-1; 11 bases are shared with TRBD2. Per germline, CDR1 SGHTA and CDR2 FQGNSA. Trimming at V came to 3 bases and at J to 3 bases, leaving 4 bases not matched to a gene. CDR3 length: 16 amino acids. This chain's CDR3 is CASSLAGTSGYNEQFF. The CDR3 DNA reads TGTGCCAGCAGCTTGGCCGGGACTAGCGGCTACAATGAGCAGTTCTTC.

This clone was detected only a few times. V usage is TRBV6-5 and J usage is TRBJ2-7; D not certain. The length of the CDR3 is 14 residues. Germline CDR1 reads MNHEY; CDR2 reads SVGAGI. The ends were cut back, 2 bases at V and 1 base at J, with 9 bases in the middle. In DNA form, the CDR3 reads TGTGCCAGCAGTTACGAGGCCAGTTCCTACGAGCAGTACTTC. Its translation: CASSYEASSYEQYF.

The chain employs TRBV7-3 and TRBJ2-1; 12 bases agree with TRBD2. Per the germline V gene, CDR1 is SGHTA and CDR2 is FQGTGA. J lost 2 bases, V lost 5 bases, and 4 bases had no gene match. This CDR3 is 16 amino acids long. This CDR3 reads CASSPTSGGPYNEQFF. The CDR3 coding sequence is TGTGCCAGCAGCCCAACTAGCGGGGGGCCCTACAATGAGCAGTTCTTC. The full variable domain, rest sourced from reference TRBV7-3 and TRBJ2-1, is GAGVSQTPSNKVTEKGKYVELRCDPISGHTALYWYRQSLGQGPEFLIYFQGTGAADDSGLPNDRFFAVRPEGSVSTLKIQRTERGDSAVYLCASSPTSGGPYNEQFFGPGTRLTVL.

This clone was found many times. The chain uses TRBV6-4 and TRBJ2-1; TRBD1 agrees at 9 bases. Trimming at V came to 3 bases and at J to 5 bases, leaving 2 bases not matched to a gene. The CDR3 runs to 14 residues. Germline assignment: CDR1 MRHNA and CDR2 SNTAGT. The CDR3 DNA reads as TGTGCCAGCAGTGAAGGGACAGGGAACAATGAGCAGTTCTTC. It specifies CASSEGTGNNEQFF.

CDR3 region: CASSPNGKGEQYF. As DNA, the CDR3 is TGTGCCAGCAGTCCAAATGGGAAGGGGGAGCAGTACTTC. J is TRBJ2-7 and V is TRBV28, with D possibly matching TRBD1 (5 bases). The CDR3 consists of 13 residues. Germline CDR1 reads MDHEN; CDR2 reads SYDVKM. V lost 5 bases and J lost 7, with 15 bases in between.

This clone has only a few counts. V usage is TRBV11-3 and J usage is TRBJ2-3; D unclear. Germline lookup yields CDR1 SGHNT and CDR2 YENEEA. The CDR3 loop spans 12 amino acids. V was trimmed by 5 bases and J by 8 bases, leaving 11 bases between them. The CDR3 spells CASSVNEATQYF. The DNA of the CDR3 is TGTGCCAGCAGCGTAAATGAGGCTACGCAGTATTTT.

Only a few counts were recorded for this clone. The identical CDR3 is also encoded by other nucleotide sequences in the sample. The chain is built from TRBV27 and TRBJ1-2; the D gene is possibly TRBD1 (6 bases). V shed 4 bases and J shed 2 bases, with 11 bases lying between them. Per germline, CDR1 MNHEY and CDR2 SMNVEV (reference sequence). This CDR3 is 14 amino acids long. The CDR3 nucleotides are TGTGCCAGCAGTTCCAGGACAGAAAACTATGGCTACACCTTC. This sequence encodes CASSSRTENYGYTF.

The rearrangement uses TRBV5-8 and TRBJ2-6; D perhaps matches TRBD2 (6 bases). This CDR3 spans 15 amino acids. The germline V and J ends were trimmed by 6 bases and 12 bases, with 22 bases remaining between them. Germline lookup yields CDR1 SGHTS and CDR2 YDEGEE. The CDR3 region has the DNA TGTGCCAGCACCCTTTCAAGGAGGGGATATAGCGTCCTGACTTTC. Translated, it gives CASTLSRRGYSVLTF.

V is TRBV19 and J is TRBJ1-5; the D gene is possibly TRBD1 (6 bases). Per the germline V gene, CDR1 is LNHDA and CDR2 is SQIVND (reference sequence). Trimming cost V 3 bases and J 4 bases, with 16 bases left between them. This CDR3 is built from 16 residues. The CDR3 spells CASSIPTGRLNQPQHF. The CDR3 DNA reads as TGTGCCAGTAGTATCCCGACAGGCCGACTGAATCAGCCCCAGCATTTT.

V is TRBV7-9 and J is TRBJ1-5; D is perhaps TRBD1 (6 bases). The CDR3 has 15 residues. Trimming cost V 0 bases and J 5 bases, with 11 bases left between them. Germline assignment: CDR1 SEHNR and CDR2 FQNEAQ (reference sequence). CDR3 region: CASSLAGGGDQPQHF. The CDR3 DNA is TGTGCCAGCAGCTTAGCGGGCGGGGGCGATCAGCCCCAGCATTTT.